Included here is one T cell receptor beta chain sequence, with context. Its antigen is not identified. These data come from a study of blood T cells in healthy people across ages. Study observations and caveats: Using unsorted PBMCs precluded a conclusive naive versus antigen-experienced comparison. Per million T cells, TCR beta diversity dropped roughly linearly as age increased.

There were at least 5 micrograms of total RNA extracted from every sample. The authors ran a second PCR of roughly 6 to 12 cycles using a sample-barcoded 5' primer and a J-beta primer mix. A single record per CDR3 protein comes from TCRdb applying MiXCR to the 5' RACE reads. This table has some 1.4 million distinct CDR3 sequences, 42% appearing once. Sample: blood. The TCR comes from a woman between 18 and 30 years old in good health.

CDR3 sequence (DNA): TGTGCCAGCAGTCCCGGACAGGGTAGGCCAGATACGCAGTATTTT. This gives the protein CASSPGQGRPDTQYF. This rearrangement joins TRBV6-6 to TRBJ2-3, with TRBD1 identical over 8 bases. Germline V gene lookup returns CDR1 MNHNY and CDR2 SVGAGI (reference sequence). This CDR3 is built from 15 residues. With V trimmed by 5 bases and J by 4 bases, 8 bases remained unmatched.